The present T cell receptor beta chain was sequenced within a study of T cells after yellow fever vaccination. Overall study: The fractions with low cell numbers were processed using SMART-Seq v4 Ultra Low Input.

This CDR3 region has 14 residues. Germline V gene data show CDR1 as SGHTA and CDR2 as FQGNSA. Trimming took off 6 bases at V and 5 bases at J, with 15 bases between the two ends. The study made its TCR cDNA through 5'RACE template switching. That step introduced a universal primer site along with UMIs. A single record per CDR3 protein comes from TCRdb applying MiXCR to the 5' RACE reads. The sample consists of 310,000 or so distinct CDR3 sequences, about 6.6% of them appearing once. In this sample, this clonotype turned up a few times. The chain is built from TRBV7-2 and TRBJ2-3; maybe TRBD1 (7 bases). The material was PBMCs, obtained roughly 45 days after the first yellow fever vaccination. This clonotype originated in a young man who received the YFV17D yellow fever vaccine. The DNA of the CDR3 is TGTGCCAGCAGGCGGGACAGTAGGGGAGATACGCAGTATTTT. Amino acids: CASRRDSRGDTQYF.